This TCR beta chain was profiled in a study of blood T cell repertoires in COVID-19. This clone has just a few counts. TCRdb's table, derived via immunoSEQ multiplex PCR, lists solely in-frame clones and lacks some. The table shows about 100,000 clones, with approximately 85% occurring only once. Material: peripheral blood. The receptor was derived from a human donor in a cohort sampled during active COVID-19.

For the CDR3, the DNA is TGCGCCAGCAGCCAAGAGGGGCAGTCCACTGAAGCTTTCTTT. It encodes CASSQEGQSTEAFF. The chain carries TRBV4-1 and TRBJ1-1, with D perhaps TRBD1 (5 bases). The CDR3 totals 14 residues. CDR1 MGHRA and CDR2 YSYEKL come from the germline V gene. Trimming cost V 0 bases and J 4 bases, with 9 bases left between them.